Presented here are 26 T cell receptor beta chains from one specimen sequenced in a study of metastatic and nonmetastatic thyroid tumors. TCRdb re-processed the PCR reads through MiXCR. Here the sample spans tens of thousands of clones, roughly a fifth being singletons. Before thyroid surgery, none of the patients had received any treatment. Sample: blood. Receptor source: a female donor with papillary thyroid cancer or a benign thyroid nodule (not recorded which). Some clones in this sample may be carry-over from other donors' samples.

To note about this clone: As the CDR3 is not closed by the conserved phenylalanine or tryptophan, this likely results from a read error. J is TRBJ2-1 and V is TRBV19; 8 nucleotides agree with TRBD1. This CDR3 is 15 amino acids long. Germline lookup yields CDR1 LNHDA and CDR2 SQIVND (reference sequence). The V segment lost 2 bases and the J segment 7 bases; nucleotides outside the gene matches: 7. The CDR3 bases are TGTGCCAGTAGTATACGGCGGAACAGGGGGAATGAGCAGTTCCTC. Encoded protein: CASSIRRNRGNEQFL.

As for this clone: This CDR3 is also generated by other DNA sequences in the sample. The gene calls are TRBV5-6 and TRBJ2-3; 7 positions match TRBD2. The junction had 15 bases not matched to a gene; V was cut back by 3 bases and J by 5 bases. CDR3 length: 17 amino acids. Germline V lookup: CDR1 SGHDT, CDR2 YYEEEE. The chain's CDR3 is CASSSLSASGRVDTQYF. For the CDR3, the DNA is TGTGCCAGCAGCTCCCTGTCGGCTAGCGGTAGAGTAGATACGCAGTATTTT.

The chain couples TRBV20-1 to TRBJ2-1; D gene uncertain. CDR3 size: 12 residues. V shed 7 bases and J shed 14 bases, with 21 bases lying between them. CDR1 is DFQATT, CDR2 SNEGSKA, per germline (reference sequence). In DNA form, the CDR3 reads TGCAGTGTAGGTGTAGCTAGGGATGATAAGTTCTTC. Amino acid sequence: CSVGVARDDKFF.

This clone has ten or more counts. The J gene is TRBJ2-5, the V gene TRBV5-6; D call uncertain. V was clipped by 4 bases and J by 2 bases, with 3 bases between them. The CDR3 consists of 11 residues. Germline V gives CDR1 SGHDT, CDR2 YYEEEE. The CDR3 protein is CASSLQETQYF. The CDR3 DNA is TGTGCCAGCAGCCTACAAGAGACCCAGTACTTC. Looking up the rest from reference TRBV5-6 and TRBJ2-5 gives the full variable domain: DAGVTQSPTHLIKTRGQQVTLRCSPKSGHDTVSWYQQALGQGPQFIFQYYEEEERQRGNFPDRFSGHQFPNYSSELNVNALLLGDSALYLCASSLQETQYFGPGTRLLVL.

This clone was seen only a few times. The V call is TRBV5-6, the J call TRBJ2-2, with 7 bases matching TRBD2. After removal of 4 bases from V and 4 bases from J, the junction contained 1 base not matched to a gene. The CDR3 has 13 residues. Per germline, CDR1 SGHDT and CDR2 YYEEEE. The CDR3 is CASSRTSTGELFF. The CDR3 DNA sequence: TGTGCCAGCAGCAGGACTAGCACCGGGGAGCTGTTTTTT. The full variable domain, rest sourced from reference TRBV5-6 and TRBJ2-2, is DAGVTQSPTHLIKTRGQQVTLRCSPKSGHDTVSWYQQALGQGPQFIFQYYEEEERQRGNFPDRFSGHQFPNYSSELNVNALLLGDSALYLCASSRTSTGELFFGEGSRLTVL.

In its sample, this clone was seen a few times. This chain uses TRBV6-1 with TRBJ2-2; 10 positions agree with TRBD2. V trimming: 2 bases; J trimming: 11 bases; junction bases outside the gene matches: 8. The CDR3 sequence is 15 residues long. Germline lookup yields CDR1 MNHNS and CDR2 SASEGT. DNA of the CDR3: TGTGCCAGCAGTGAACTAGCGGGGGTGTGCGGTGAGCTGTTTTTT. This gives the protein CASSELAGVCGELFF.

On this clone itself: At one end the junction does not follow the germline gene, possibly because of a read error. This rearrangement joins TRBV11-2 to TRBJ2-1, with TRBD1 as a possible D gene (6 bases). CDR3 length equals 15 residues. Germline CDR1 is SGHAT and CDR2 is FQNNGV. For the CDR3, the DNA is TGTGCCAGCAGCCCTGGGACGGGACAAAACGGTGAGCAGTTATTC. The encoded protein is CASSPGTGQNGEQLF. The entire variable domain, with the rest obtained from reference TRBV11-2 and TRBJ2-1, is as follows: EAGVAQSPRYKIIEKRQSVAFWCNPISGHATLYWYQQILGQGPKLLIQFQNNGVVDDSQLPKDRFSAERLKGVDSTLKIQPAKLEDSAVYLCASSPGTGQNGEQLFGPGTRLTVL.

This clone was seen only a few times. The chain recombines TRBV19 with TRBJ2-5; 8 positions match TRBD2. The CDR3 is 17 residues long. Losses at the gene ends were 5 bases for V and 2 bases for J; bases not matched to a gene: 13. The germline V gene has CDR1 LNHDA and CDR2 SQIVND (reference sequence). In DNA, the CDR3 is TGTGCCAGTAGTTCTCCCCTCGTTGGCGGGGGGCAAGAGACCCAGTACTTC. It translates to CASSSPLVGGGQETQYF.

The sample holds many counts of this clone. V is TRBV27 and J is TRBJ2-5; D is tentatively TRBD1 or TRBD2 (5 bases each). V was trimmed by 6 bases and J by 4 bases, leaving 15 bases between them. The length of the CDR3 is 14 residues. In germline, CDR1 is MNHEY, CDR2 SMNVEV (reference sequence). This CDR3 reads CASSPLGTRETQYF. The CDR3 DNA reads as TGTGCCAGCAGCCCACTAGGGACCCGAGAGACCCAGTACTTC.

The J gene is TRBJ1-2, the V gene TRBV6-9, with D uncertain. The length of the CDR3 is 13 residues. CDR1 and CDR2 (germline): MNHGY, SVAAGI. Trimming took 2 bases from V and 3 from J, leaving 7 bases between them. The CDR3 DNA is TGTGCCAGCAGTTATGACGGTGACTATGGCTACACCTTC. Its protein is CASSYDGDYGYTF.

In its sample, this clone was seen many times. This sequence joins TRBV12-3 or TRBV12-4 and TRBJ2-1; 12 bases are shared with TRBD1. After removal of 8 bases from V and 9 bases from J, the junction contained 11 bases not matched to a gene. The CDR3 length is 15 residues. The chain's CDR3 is CASAIGDRGLGEQFF. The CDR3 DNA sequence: TGTGCCAGCGCAATAGGGGACAGGGGGCTGGGTGAGCAGTTCTTC.

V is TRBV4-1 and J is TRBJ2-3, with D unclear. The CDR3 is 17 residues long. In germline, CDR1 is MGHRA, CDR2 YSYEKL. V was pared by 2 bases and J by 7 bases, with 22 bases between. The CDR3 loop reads CASSQIPPPELTYTQYF. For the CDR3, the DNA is TGCGCCAGCAGCCAAATCCCCCCACCGGAGCTAACATATACGCAGTATTTT.

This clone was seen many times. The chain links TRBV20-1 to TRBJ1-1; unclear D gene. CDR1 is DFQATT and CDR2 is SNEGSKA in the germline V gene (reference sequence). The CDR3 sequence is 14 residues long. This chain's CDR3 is CMLCNLARNTEAFF. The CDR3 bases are TGCATGTTGTGCAACCTGGCGAGGAACACTGAAGCTTTCTTT.

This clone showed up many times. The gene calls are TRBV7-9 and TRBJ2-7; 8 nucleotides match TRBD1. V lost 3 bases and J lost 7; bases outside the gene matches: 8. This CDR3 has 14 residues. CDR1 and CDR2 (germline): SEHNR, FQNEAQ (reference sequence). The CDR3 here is CASSLSDTGGEQYF. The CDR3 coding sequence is TGTGCCAGCAGCTTGAGTGATACAGGGGGGGAGCAGTACTTC.

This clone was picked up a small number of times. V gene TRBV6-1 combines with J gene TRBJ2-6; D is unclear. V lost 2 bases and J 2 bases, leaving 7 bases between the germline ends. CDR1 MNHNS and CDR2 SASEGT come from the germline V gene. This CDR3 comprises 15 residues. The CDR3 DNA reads TGTGCCAGCAGTGAATGGCGGACTGGGGCCAACGTCCTGACTTTC. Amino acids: CASSEWRTGANVLTF.

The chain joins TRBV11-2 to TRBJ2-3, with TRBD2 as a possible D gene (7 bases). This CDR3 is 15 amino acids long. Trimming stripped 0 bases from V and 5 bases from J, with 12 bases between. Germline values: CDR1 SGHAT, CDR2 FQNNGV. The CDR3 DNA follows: TGTGCCAGCAGCTTAGACGGGGGGCTCGTAGATACGCAGTATTTT. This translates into CASSLDGGLVDTQYF. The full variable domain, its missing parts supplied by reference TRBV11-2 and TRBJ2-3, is EAGVAQSPRYKIIEKRQSVAFWCNPISGHATLYWYQQILGQGPKLLIQFQNNGVVDDSQLPKDRFSAERLKGVDSTLKIQPAKLEDSAVYLCASSLDGGLVDTQYFGPGTRLTVL.

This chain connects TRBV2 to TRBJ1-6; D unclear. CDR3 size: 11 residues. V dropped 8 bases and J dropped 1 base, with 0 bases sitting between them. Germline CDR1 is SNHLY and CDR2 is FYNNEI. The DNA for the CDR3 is TGTGCCAGCTCCTATAATTCACCCCTCCACTTT. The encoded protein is CASSYNSPLHF.

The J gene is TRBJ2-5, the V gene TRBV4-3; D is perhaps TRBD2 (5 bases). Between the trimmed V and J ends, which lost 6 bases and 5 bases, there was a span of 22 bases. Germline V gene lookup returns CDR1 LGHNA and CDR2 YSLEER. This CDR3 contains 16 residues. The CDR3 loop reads CASSQRPAVASETQYF. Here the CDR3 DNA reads TGCGCCAGCAGTCAACGTCCCGCAGTGGCTAGCGAGACCCAGTACTTC.

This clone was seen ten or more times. CDR3 in DNA: TGCAGTGCTAGAGCGGGCATTCTATATCAGCCCCAGCATTTT. Translating it yields CSARAGILYQPQHF. V gene TRBV20-1 combines with J gene TRBJ1-5; no clear D. Trimming stripped 1 base from V and 5 bases from J, with 12 bases between. CDR1 is DFQATT and CDR2 is SNEGSKA in the germline V gene (reference sequence). The CDR3 contains 14 residues.

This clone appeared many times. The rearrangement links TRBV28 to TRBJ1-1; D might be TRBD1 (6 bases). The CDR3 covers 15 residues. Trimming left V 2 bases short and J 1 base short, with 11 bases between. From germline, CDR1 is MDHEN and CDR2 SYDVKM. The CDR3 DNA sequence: TGTGCCAGCAGTTTAGGAGGGGGACCGAACACTGAAGCTTTCTTT. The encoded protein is CASSLGGGPNTEAFF. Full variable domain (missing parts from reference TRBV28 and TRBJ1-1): DVKVTQSSRYLVKRTGEKVFLECVQDMDHENMFWYRQDPGLGLRLIYFSYDVKMKEKGDIPEGYSVSREKKERFSLILESASTNQTSMYLCASSLGGGPNTEAFFGQGTRLTVV.

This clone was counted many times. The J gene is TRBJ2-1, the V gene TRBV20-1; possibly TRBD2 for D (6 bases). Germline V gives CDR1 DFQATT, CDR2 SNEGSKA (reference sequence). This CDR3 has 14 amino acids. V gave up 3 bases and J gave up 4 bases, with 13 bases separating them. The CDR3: CSASWRDLYNEQFF. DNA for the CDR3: TGCAGTGCTAGCTGGCGGGATTTATACAATGAGCAGTTCTTC.

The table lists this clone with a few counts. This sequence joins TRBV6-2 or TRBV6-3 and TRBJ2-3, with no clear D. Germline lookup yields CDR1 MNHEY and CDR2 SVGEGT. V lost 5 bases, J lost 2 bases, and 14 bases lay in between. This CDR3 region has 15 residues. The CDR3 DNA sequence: TGTGCCAGCAGTCGTACTGAAGCTATCACAGATACGCAGTATTTT. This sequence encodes CASSRTEAITDTQYF.

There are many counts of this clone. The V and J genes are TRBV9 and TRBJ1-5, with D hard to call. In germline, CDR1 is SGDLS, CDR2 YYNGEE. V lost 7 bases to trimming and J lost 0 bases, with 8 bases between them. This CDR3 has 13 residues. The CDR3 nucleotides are TGTGCCAGCGGTCGCGGTAGCAATCAGCCCCAGCATTTT. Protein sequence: CASGRGSNQPQHF.

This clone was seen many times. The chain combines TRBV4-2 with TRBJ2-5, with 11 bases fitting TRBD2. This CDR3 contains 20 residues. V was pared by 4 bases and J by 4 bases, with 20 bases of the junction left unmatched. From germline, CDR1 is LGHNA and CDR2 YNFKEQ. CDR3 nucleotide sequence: TGTGCCAGCAGCCCTTCCCCGGGACAGACCAGACTAGCGGGGCGAGAGACCCAGTACTTC. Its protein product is CASSPSPGQTRLAGRETQYF.

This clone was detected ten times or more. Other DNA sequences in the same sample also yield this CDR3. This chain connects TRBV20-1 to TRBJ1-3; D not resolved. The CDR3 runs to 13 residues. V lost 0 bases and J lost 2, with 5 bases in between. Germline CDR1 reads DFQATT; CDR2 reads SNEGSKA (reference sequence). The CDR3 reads CSAREGAGNTIYF. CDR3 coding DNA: TGCAGTGCTAGAGAAGGAGCTGGAAACACCATATATTTT.

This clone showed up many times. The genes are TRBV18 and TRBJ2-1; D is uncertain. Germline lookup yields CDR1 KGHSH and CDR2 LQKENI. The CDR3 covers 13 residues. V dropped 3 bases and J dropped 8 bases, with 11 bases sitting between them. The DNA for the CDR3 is TGTGCCAGCTCACCGAGGCCAGACGATGAGCAGTTCTTC. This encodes CASSPRPDDEQFF.